The rows below give T cell receptor beta chains drawn from one sample of a study of cytomegalovirus exposure and HLA in healthy donors. TCRdb's copy holds only in-frame clones and misses some; the assay was immunoSEQ multiplex PCR. The sample carries 100,000 to 150,000 clones, approximately 79% recorded once. The sequenced sample was PBMCs. The source of these receptors is a young man in good health and CMV-seronegative. Each CDR3 is given with its conserved first and last residue. The D gene is left open where the match is weak. For some rows the clone size is stated as once, few or many, or as a class when expanded; others skip it.

d_gene | j_gene | v_gene | abundance | CDR3aa | CDR3nt
- | TRBJ1-1 | TRBV6-1 | - | CASSEGDEGGTEAFF | TGTGCCAGCAGTGAAGGGGATGAGGGGGGGACTGAAGCTTTCTTT
TRBD1 | TRBJ2-2 | TRBV5-1 | - | CASSPDRANTGELFF | TGCGCCAGCAGCCCTGACAGGGCAAACACCGGGGAGCTGTTTTTT
TRBD1 | TRBJ1-4 | TRBV5-6 | once | CASSPDRGDEKLFF | TGTGCCAGCAGTCCTGACAGGGGGGATGAAAAACTGTTTTTT
- | TRBJ2-7 | TRBV4-2 | - | CASSQSGVVGEQYF | TGTGCCAGCAGCCAGTCAGGGGTGGTGGGCGAGCAGTACTTC
- | TRBJ1-2 | TRBV4-1 | few | CASSHRTDSNYGYTF | TGCGCCAGCAGCCATCGGACAGACTCGAACTATGGCTACACCTTC
- | TRBJ1-4 | TRBV5-1 | - | CASSSPGSTNEKLFF | TGCGCCAGCAGCTCTCCAGGAAGCACTAATGAAAAACTGTTTTTT
TRBD1 | TRBJ1-1 | TRBV5-8 | - | CASSYRGTGTSAFF | TGTGCCAGCAGCTACCGCGGGACAGGGACCAGCGCTTTCTTT
TRBD2 | TRBJ2-1 | TRBV28 | - | CASSLRSRIAGGPGGQFF | TGTGCCAGCAGTTTACGGTCCCGAATAGCGGGGGGGCCCGGGGGGCAGTTCTTC
- | TRBJ2-7 | TRBV6-1 | - | CASSELGREFF | TGTGCCAGCAGTGAGTTAGGCAGGGAATTCTTC
- | TRBJ2-3 | TRBV7-9 | - | CASSPGTGQYF | TGTGCCAGCAGCCCCGGTACAGGGCAGTATTTT
TRBD1 | TRBJ1-1 | TRBV28 | - | CASSLRDGTGGGAFF | TGTGCCAGCAGTTTAAGGGACGGGACAGGTGGAGGAGCTTTCTTT
TRBD2 | TRBJ2-3 | TRBV7-9 | few | CASSLGLAGFTDTQYF | TGTGCCAGCAGCTTGGGACTAGCGGGGTTCACAGATACGCAGTATTTT
TRBD1 | TRBJ1-2 | TRBV27 | few | CASSPLSTGFNYGYTF | TGTGCCAGCAGTCCCCTATCGACAGGGTTCAACTATGGCTACACCTTC
- | TRBJ2-7 | TRBV30 | - | CAWSPREIDSEQYF | TGTGCCTGGAGTCCCAGAGAAATCGACTCCGAGCAGTACTTC
TRBD1 | TRBJ1-1 | TRBV6-6 | - | CASSSTQQGFTEAFF | TGTGCCAGCAGCTCCACTCAACAGGGGTTCACTGAAGCTTTCTTT
TRBD1 | TRBJ1-6 | TRBV6-5 | - | CASSRQGINSPLHF | TGTGCCAGCAGTCGACAGGGAATTAATTCACCCCTCCACTTT
- | TRBJ2-3 | TRBV7-2 | few | CASSDTGPLDTQYF | TGTGCCAGCAGCGATACGGGTCCCTTGGATACGCAGTATTTT
TRBD1 | TRBJ2-7 | TRBV7-6 | - | CASSLARDSSYEQYF | TGTGCCAGCAGCTTAGCCCGGGACAGTTCCTACGAGCAGTACTTC
- | TRBJ1-1 | TRBV7-3 | - | CASSFNWATEAFF | TGTGCCAGCAGCTTTAATTGGGCCACTGAAGCTTTCTTT
- | TRBJ1-1 | TRBV6-1 | - | CATGVVGAFF | TGTGCCACCGGGGTGGTTGGCGCTTTCTTT
- | TRBJ1-5 | TRBV6-5 | - | CASSYLRGQPQHF | TGTGCCAGCAGTTACCTTAGGGGTCAGCCCCAGCATTTT
TRBD2 | TRBJ2-3 | TRBV5-1 | - | CASSLVPAGGRTDTQYF | TGCGCCAGCAGCTTGGTGCCAGCGGGGGGCCGCACAGATACGCAGTATTTT